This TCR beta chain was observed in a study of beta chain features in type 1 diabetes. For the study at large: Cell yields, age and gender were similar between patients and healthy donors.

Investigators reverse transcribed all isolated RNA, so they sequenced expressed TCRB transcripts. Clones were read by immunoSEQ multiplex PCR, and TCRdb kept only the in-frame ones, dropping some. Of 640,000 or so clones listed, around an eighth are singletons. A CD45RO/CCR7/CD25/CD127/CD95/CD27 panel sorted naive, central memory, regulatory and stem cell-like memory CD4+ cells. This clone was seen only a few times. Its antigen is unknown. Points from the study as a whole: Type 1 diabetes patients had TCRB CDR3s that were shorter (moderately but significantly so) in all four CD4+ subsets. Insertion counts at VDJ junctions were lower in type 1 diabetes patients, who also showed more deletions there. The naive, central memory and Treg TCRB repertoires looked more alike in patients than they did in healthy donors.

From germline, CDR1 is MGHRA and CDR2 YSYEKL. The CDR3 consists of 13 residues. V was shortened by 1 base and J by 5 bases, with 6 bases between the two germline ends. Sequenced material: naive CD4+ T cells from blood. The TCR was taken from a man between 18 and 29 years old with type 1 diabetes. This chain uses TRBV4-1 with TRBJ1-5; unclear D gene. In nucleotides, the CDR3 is TGCGCCAGCAGCCAAGGGAGGGATCAGCCCCAGCATTTT. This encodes CASSQGRDQPQHF.